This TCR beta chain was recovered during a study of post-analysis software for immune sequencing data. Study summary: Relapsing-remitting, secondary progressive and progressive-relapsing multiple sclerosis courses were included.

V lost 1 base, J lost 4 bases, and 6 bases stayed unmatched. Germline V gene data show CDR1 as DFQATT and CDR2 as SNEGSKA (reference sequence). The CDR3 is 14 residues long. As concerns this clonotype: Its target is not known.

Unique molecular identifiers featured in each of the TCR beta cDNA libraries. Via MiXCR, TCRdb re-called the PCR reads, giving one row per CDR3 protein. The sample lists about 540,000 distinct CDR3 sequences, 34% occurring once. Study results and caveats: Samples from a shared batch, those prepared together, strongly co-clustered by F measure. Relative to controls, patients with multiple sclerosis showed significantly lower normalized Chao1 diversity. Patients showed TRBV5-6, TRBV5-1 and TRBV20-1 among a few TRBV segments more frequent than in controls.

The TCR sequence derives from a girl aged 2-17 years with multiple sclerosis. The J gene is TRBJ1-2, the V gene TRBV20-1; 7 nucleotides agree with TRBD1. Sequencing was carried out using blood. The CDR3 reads CSARGQGPPYGYTF. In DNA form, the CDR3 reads TGCAGTGCTAGAGGACAGGGACCCCCCTATGGCTACACCTTC.